This TCR beta chain was sequenced during a study of blood T cell repertoires in COVID-19. Overall study context: Some COVID-19 samples were acute and others convalescent; all came from the United States, Italy and Spain. The cDNA or gDNA used as material had been derived from T cells, B-cell-depleted T cells, or PBMCs.

The J segment lost 2 bases and the V segment lost 6 bases, leaving 3 bases of the junction unmatched. This CDR3 comprises 14 residues. CDR1 and CDR2 from the germline V gene are MNHEY and SVGAGI. Methods used by the authors: Nucleated cell number was recorded as an estimate derived from reference gene primer amplification. Data came from immunoSEQ multiplex PCR; TCRdb stores just in-frame clones and leaves some out. The V and J calls and clone size are taken from that table; D and trimming were inferred from the DNA. The repertoire holds fewer than 300,000 clones, with 83% as singletons. Note on this clone: In the same sample, other DNA sequences code for this CDR3.

This clonotype was sampled from a woman between 45 and 60 years old who had recovered from COVID-19. This chain uses TRBV6-5 with TRBJ1-2; 10 positions agree with TRBD1. The sequenced sample was peripheral blood. The CDR3 bases are TGTGCCAGCAGCCGGACAGGGGGAAACTATGGCTACACCTTC. Translation: CASSRTGGNYGYTF.